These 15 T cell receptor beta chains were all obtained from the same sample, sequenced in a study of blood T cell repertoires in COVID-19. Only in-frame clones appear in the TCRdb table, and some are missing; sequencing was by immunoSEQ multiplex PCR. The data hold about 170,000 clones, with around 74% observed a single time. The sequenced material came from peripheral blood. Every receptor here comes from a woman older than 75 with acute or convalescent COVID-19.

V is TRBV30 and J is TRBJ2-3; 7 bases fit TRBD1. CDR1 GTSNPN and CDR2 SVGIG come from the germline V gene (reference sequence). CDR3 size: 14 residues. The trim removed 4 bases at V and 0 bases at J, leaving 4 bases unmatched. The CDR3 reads CAWTGQLSTDTQYF. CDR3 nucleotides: TGTGCCTGGACGGGACAGTTGAGCACAGATACGCAGTATTTT.

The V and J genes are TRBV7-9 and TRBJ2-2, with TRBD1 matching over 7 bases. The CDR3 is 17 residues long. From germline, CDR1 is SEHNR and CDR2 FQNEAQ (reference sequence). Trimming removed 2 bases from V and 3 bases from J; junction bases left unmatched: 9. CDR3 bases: TGTGCCAGCAGCTTAAAGAGGCAGGGGGTTGACACCGGGGAGCTGTTTTTT. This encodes CASSLKRQGVDTGELFF.

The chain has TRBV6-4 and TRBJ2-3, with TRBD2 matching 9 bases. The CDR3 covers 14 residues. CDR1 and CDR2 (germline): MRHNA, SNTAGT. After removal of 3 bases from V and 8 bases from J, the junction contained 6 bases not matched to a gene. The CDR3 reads CASSDSGRRGTQYF. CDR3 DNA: TGTGCCAGCAGTGATAGCGGGAGAAGGGGTACGCAGTATTTT.

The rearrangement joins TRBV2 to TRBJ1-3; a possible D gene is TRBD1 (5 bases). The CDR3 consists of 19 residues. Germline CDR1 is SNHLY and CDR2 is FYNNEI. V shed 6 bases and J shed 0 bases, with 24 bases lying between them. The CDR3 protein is CASRDRGAAPARSGNTIYF. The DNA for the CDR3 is TGTGCCAGCAGGGACCGTGGGGCGGCACCGGCTCGCTCTGGAAACACCATATATTTT. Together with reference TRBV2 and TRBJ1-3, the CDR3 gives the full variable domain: EPEVTQTPSHQVTQMGQEVILRCVPISNHLYFYWYRQILGQKVEFLVSFYNNEISEKSEIFDDQFSVERPDGSNFTLKIRSTKLEDSAMYFCASRDRGAAPARSGNTIYFGEGSWLTVV.

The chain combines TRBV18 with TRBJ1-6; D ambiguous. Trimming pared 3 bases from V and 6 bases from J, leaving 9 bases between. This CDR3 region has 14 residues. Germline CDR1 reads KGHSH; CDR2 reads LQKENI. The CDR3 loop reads CASSPPYFNSPLHF. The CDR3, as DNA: TGTGCCAGCTCACCTCCGTACTTTAATTCACCCCTCCACTTT.

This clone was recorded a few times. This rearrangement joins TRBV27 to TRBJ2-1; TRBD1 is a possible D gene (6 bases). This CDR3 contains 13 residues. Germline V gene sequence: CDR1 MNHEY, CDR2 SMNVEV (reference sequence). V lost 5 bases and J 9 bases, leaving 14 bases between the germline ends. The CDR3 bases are TGTGCCAGCAGTCAATACAGGGTGACTGAGCAGTTCTTC. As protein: CASSQYRVTEQFF.

CDR3 loop: CATSVGGGGRGQPQHF. The CDR3, as DNA: TGTGCCACCAGTGTTGGGGGGGGCGGCCGAGGTCAGCCCCAGCATTTT. This chain joins TRBV24-1 and TRBJ1-5; perhaps TRBD1 as D (6 bases). From germline, CDR1 is KGHDR and CDR2 SFDVKD. This CDR3 is 16 amino acids long. Trimming stripped 5 bases from V and 6 bases from J, with 19 bases between.

The CDR3 sequence: CASSLSGQGRGNEQFF. CDR3 bases: TGTGCCAGCAGTCTATCAGGACAGGGGCGAGGTAATGAGCAGTTCTTC. V is TRBV28 and J is TRBJ2-1, with 9 bases that match TRBD1. The germline V gene has CDR1 MDHEN and CDR2 SYDVKM. V was pared by 5 bases and J by 7 bases, with 12 bases of the junction left unmatched. The CDR3 spans 16 residues. The full variable domain, its missing parts supplied by reference TRBV28 and TRBJ2-1, is DVKVTQSSRYLVKRTGEKVFLECVQDMDHENMFWYRQDPGLGLRLIYFSYDVKMKEKGDIPEGYSVSREKKERFSLILESASTNQTSMYLCASSLSGQGRGNEQFFGPGTRLTVL.

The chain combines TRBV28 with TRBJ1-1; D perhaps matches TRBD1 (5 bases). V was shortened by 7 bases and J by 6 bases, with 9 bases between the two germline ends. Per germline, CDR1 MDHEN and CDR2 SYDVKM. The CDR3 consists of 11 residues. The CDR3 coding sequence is TGTGCCAGCAAAGGGGATCCTGAAGCTTTCTTT. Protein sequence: CASKGDPEAFF. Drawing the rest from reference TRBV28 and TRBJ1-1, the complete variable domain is DVKVTQSSRYLVKRTGEKVFLECVQDMDHENMFWYRQDPGLGLRLIYFSYDVKMKEKGDIPEGYSVSREKKERFSLILESASTNQTSMYLCASKGDPEAFFGQGTRLTVV.

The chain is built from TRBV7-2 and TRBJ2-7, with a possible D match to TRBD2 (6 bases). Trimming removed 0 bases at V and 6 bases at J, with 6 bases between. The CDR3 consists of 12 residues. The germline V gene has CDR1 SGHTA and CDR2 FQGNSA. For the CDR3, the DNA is TGTGCCAGCAGCTTAGCGGGGGGCGAGCAGTACTTC. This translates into CASSLAGGEQYF.

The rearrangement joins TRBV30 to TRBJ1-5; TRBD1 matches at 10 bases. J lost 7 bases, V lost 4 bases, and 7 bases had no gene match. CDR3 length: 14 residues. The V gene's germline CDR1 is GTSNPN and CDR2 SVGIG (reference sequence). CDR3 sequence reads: CAWKGQGTSQPQHF. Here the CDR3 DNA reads TGTGCCTGGAAGGGACAGGGGACGAGCCAGCCCCAGCATTTT.

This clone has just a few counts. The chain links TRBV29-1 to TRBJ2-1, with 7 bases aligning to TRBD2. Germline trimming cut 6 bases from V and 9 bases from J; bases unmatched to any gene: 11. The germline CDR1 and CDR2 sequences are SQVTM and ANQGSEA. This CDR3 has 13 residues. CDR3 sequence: CSVLRDYGSEQFF. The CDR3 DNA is TGCAGCGTCCTCCGGGACTACGGAAGTGAGCAGTTCTTC.

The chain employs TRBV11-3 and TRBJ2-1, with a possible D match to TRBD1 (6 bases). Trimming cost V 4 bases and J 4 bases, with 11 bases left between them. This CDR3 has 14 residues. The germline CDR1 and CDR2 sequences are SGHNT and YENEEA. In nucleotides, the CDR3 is TGTGCCAGCAGCTCGGGACATCTTTACAATGAGCAGTTCTTC. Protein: CASSSGHLYNEQFF.

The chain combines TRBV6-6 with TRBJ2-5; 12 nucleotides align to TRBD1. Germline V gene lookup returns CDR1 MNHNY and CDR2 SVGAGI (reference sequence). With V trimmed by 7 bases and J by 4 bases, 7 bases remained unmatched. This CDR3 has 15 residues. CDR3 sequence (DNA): TGTGCCAGCATCTTCGGGACAGGGGGCATAGAGACCCAGTACTTC. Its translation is CASIFGTGGIETQYF.

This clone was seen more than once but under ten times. The CDR3 DNA sequence: TGTGCCAGCGGGGGGGGTAATTCACCCCTCCACTTT. Encoded protein: CASGGGNSPLHF. The chain carries TRBV28 and TRBJ1-6, with D tentatively TRBD1 (5 bases). Germline V CDR1 and CDR2: MDHEN, SYDVKM. The CDR3 is 12 residues long. V lost 8 bases, J lost 6 bases, and 8 bases lay in between.